The TCR beta chain under discussion was sequenced for a study of CD8 T cells in Susac syndrome. CD8+ and CD4+ T cells taken from blood had their TCR beta sequenced. Negative isolation was used for CD8+ and CD4+ T cells, and FACS enrichment was applied to TEMRA cells. With random hexamers, reverse transcription was performed on about 0.45 to 1 ug of RNA. Multiplex PCR with immunoSEQ amplified the TCR beta CDR3 across 54 Vbeta and 13 Jbeta. One entry per CDR3 protein results from TCRdb running MiXCR on the immunoSEQ multiplex PCR reads. The sample includes 150,000 or so distinct CDR3 sequences, around 95% of them seen just once. This clonotype showed up just once. Germline CDR1 is DFQATT and CDR2 is SNEGSKA (reference sequence). The CDR3 length is 12 residues.

This clonotype was obtained from a human donor with multiple sclerosis. The sample was CD8+ T cells from PBMCs. J is TRBJ2-3 and V is TRBV20-1; either TRBD1 or TRBD2 may fit D (6 bases each). This CDR3 is CSAYGGADTQYF. CDR3 coding DNA: TGCAGCGCCTACGGGGGCGCAGATACGCAGTATTTT.